Below, 29 T cell receptor beta chains from the same sample are listed, as sequenced in a study of early T cells in non-severe SARS-CoV-2 infection. One entry per CDR3 protein, called by TCRdb with MiXCR from the 5' RACE reads. The table has tens of thousands of distinct CDR3 sequences, 8.5% to 10% seen once; the top ten hold about an eighth. Source material: whole blood. Receptor source: an adult who was a healthcare worker with PCR-confirmed SARS-CoV-2 infection or an uninfected control (not recorded which).

This clonotype was picked up a small number of times. The chain links TRBV7-9 to TRBJ2-1; 8 bases are a match to TRBD2. With V trimmed by 1 base and J by 2 bases, 13 bases remained unmatched. The CDR3 contains 19 residues. Germline loops: CDR1 SEHNR, CDR2 FQNEAQ (reference sequence). The CDR3 sequence: CASSLVVPRRGLAYNEQFF. CDR3 nucleotides: TGTGCCAGCAGCTTAGTAGTTCCCCGCCGGGGACTAGCCTACAATGAGCAGTTCTTC.

At least ten counts were recorded for this clonotype. The J gene is TRBJ1-4, the V gene TRBV6-6; possibly TRBD1 for D (5 bases). V was pared by 8 bases and J by 5 bases, with 15 bases between. The CDR3 contains 14 residues. CDR1 is MNHNY and CDR2 is SVGAGI in the germline V gene (reference sequence). CDR3 sequence (DNA): TGTGCCAGCGGACAACCCGACCACAATGAAAAACTGTTTTTT. Translating it yields CASGQPDHNEKLFF.

This clonotype was detected many times. The chain uses TRBV5-6 and TRBJ2-7; D is undetermined. The CDR3 consists of 12 residues. Per the germline V gene, CDR1 is SGHDT and CDR2 is YYEEEE. Trimming pared 6 bases from V and 5 bases from J, leaving 12 bases between. CDR3 in DNA: TGTGCCAGCAAGGCTCCTAAGGACGAGCAGTACTTC. Protein sequence: CASKAPKDEQYF.

At least ten counts were recorded for this clonotype. The chain combines TRBV20-1 with TRBJ2-2; possibly TRBD2 for D (7 bases). V was pared by 5 bases and J by 1 base, with 17 bases between. This CDR3 is built from 16 residues. Germline V gene sequence: CDR1 DFQATT, CDR2 SNEGSKA (reference sequence). The CDR3 region is CSAARGGLRNTGELFF. The CDR3 nucleotides read TGCAGTGCTGCGAGGGGGGGACTAAGGAACACCGGGGAGCTGTTTTTT.

The J gene is TRBJ1-6, the V gene TRBV5-4; 8 bases map to TRBD1. Germline V gene lookup returns CDR1 SGHNT and CDR2 YYREEE (reference sequence). Trimming cost V 5 bases and J 10 bases; bases outside gene matches: 8. The CDR3 spans 14 residues. CDR3 DNA: TGTGCCAGCAGGACCGACAGGGGTAGATCACCCCTCCACTTT. Translated, it gives CASRTDRGRSPLHF.

This clonotype was recorded at least ten times. V and J are TRBV7-2 and TRBJ1-4; TRBD1 might be the D (5 bases). The V end lost 2 bases, the J end lost 5 bases, and 6 bases lay between the germline ends. Germline CDR1 reads SGHTA; CDR2 reads FQGNSA. The CDR3 loop spans 13 amino acids. CDR3 nucleotide sequence: TGTGCCAGCAGCTTACAGGGAAATGAAAAACTGTTTTTT. Protein sequence: CASSLQGNEKLFF.

As concerns this clonotype: This may stem from a read error, because a much larger clone lies one nucleotide away. Here the CDR3 omits its conserved ending phenylalanine or tryptophan, so a read error is the likely source. The V and J genes are TRBV3-1 and TRBJ1-1; 10 positions match TRBD1. The germline gives CDR1 LGHDT, CDR2 YNNKEL (reference sequence). The CDR3 has 14 amino acids. The ends lost 2 bases at V and 6 bases at J; junction bases unmatched: 3. CDR3 loop: CASSQRDRGSEAFI. CDR3 bases: TGTGCCAGCAGCCAAAGGGACAGGGGCTCTGAAGCTTTCATT.

By frequency in the sample, this clonotype is medium-sized. V gene TRBV7-6 combines with J gene TRBJ2-5; 8 bases are shared with TRBD1. The CDR3 spans 18 residues. Germline V gene data show CDR1 as SGHVS and CDR2 as FNYEAQ. V lost 5 bases to trimming and J lost 7 bases; unmatched junction nucleotides: 21. In DNA, the CDR3 is TGTGCCAGCAGCAGAAGCTTAGTCGCGCAGGGGGCTCGGTGGACCCAGTACTTC. The encoded protein is CASSRSLVAQGARWTQYF.

This clonotype has a count of ten or more. The chain uses TRBV20-1 and TRBJ1-5, with a weak D call TRBD1 (5 bases). Germline-derived CDR1 and CDR2 are DFQATT and SNEGSKA (reference sequence). The CDR3 loop spans 12 amino acids. With 6 bases removed from V and 5 bases from J, the gap between germline ends came to 11 bases. The CDR3 loop reads CSASGDHQPQHF. CDR3 nucleotides: TGCAGTGCCTCGGGGGACCATCAGCCCCAGCATTTT.

This clonotype was seen a few times. The chain carries TRBV30 and TRBJ1-2; a weak D match, TRBD1 (5 bases). The CDR3 totals 14 residues. In germline, CDR1 is GTSNPN, CDR2 SVGIG (reference sequence). V shed 0 bases and J shed 7 bases, with 15 bases lying between them. This CDR3 reads CAWSVGVRTRGYTF. In DNA form, the CDR3 reads TGTGCCTGGAGTGTAGGGGTAAGAACGCGTGGCTACACCTTC.

This clonotype has ten or more counts. The genes are TRBV7-2 and TRBJ2-7, with D hard to call. This CDR3 has 11 amino acids. Per germline, CDR1 SGHTA and CDR2 FQGNSA. V lost 5 bases to trimming and J lost 3 bases, with 5 bases between them. The chain's CDR3 is CASSIDYEQYF. The DNA for the CDR3 is TGTGCCAGCAGCATTGACTACGAGCAGTACTTC.

There are a few counts of this clonotype. The chain uses TRBV9 and TRBJ2-1; 7 nucleotides line up with TRBD2. The CDR3 totals 14 residues. CDR1 and CDR2 (germline): SGDLS, YYNGEE. V was clipped by 4 bases and J by 5 bases; unmatched bases: 6. DNA of the CDR3: TGTGCCAGCAGCAGTCGGGGGGAAAACAATGAGCAGTTCTTC. Protein: CASSSRGENNEQFF.

This clonotype was counted a few times. The gene calls are TRBV10-3 and TRBJ2-1; no definite D call. Looked up from germline, CDR1 is ENHRY and CDR2 is SYGVKD. The CDR3 length is 11 residues. V gave up 3 bases and J gave up 9 bases, with 6 bases separating them. The CDR3 loop reads CAISDVSEQFF. CDR3 coding DNA: TGTGCCATCAGTGATGTTTCTGAGCAGTTCTTC.

This clonotype was found many times. The gene calls are TRBV7-2 and TRBJ2-7; TRBD1 aligns across 8 bases. J was trimmed by 4 bases and V by 1 base; bases with no gene match: 9. The CDR3 runs 16 residues. Per the germline V gene, CDR1 is SGHTA and CDR2 is FQGNSA. The CDR3 nucleotides read TGTGCCAGCAGCTTAGGGCCCGGACAGGGTCAATACGAGCAGTACTTC. Amino acid sequence: CASSLGPGQGQYEQYF.

This clonotype was seen repeatedly, ten times or more. The chain uses TRBV5-5 and TRBJ1-1, with D hard to call. Germline V gene data show CDR1 as SGHKS and CDR2 as YYEKEE (reference sequence). Trimming took 1 base from V and 4 from J, leaving 8 bases between them. The CDR3 sequence is 13 residues long. CDR3 amino acids: CASSLSGVTEAFF. CDR3 DNA: TGTGCCAGCAGCTTGTCCGGAGTCACTGAAGCTTTCTTT.

This chain joins TRBV5-4 and TRBJ2-3, with 8 positions matching TRBD1. After removal of 3 bases from V and 5 bases from J, the junction contained 8 bases not matched to a gene. Per the germline V gene, CDR1 is SGHNT and CDR2 is YYREEE (reference sequence). This CDR3 comprises 15 residues. The CDR3 bases are TGTGCCAGCAGCTCCCCCAGGGGGCTGGGAGATACGCAGTATTTT. This sequence encodes CASSSPRGLGDTQYF.

The J gene is TRBJ1-3, the V gene TRBV12-3 or TRBV12-4; D possibly corresponds to TRBD1 (5 bases). Trimming removed 0 bases at V and 3 bases at J, with 9 bases between. The CDR3 covers 15 residues. The CDR3 reads CASSLAGGVGNTIYF. CDR3 nucleotides: TGTGCCAGCAGTTTAGCGGGAGGGGTTGGAAACACCATATATTTT.

This clonotype was picked up many times. The chain uses TRBV29-1 and TRBJ2-1; D remains ambiguous. The germline CDR1 and CDR2 sequences are SQVTM and ANQGSEA. CDR3 length: 12 amino acids. V lost 0 bases, J lost 12 bases, and 12 bases lay in between. CDR3 nucleotide sequence: TGCAGCGTTGAAGATCGGAATTTCGGGCAGTTCTTC. Amino acids: CSVEDRNFGQFF.

The chain couples TRBV7-3 to TRBJ2-7; 12 positions agree with TRBD2. Germline CDR1 and CDR2: SGHTA and FQGTGA. CDR3 length: 14 residues. V shed 4 bases, J shed 6 bases, and the junction held 4 bases outside the gene matches. CDR3 amino acids: CASSSSGGESEQYF. In DNA, the CDR3 is TGTGCCAGCAGCTCTAGCGGGGGGGAAAGCGAGCAGTACTTC.

The chain couples TRBV10-3 to TRBJ2-7; D possibly corresponds to TRBD2 (6 bases). The CDR3 spans 15 residues. Between the trimmed V and J ends, which lost 5 bases and 0 bases, there was a span of 14 bases. Germline values: CDR1 ENHRY, CDR2 SYGVKD. The CDR3 loop is CAISQTGVSSYEQYF. The CDR3 DNA reads as TGTGCCATCAGTCAGACGGGAGTGAGCTCCTACGAGCAGTACTTC.

The chain links TRBV4-3 to TRBJ2-7; D remains unclear. Per germline, CDR1 LGHNA and CDR2 YSLEER. V was shortened by 0 bases and J by 0 bases, with 9 bases between the two germline ends. The CDR3 runs 15 residues. The CDR3, as DNA: TGCGCCAGCAGCCAAGACTACAGCACCTCCTACGAGCAGTACTTC. Protein sequence: CASSQDYSTSYEQYF.

This clonotype was observed a handful of times. V gene TRBV4-1 combines with J gene TRBJ2-1; TRBD1 matches at 9 bases. The length of the CDR3 is 15 residues. The ends lost 4 bases at V and 1 base at J; junction bases unmatched: 2. Germline V lookup: CDR1 MGHRA, CDR2 YSYEKL. CDR3 region: CASSRGQGSYNEQFF. In nucleotides, the CDR3 is TGCGCCAGCAGCCGGGGACAGGGTTCCTACAATGAGCAGTTCTTC.

This clonotype was seen at least ten times. This chain uses TRBV19 with TRBJ1-6; D remains unclear. Germline CDR1 is LNHDA and CDR2 is SQIVND (reference sequence). There are 14 residues in the CDR3. Trimming removed 5 bases at V and 5 bases at J, with 10 bases between. The CDR3 sequence: CASSVRWNNSPLHF. CDR3 DNA sequence: TGTGCCAGTAGTGTTCGGTGGAATAATTCACCCCTCCACTTT.

This clonotype was detected many times. The chain carries TRBV10-3 and TRBJ1-4; D call uncertain. CDR3 length: 14 residues. Germline V gives CDR1 ENHRY, CDR2 SYGVKD. Trimming left V 10 bases short and J 2 bases short, with 14 bases between. This CDR3 reads CATKGGNTNEKLFF. The CDR3 DNA reads as TGTGCCACGAAGGGCGGGAACACTAATGAAAAACTGTTTTTT.

This clonotype was observed a few times. This chain uses TRBV9 with TRBJ2-3, with D unclear. V lost 4 bases and J 3 bases, leaving 9 bases between the germline ends. Germline values: CDR1 SGDLS, CDR2 YYNGEE. The CDR3 sequence is 13 residues long. This CDR3 is CASSWEVTDTQYF. The CDR3 DNA is TGTGCCAGCAGCTGGGAAGTAACAGATACGCAGTATTTT.

This clonotype was detected only a few times. The V and J genes are TRBV3-1 and TRBJ1-1, with TRBD1 identical over 11 bases. Germline CDR1 LGHDT, CDR2 YNNKEL (reference sequence). The ends lost 2 bases at V and 7 bases at J; junction bases unmatched: 9. This CDR3 region has 16 residues. For the CDR3, the DNA is TGTGCCAGCAGCCAACCCGCCGGGACAGGGGGGGATGAAGCTTTCTTT. It codes for CASSQPAGTGGDEAFF.

There are many counts of this clonotype. V gene TRBV4-1 combines with J gene TRBJ2-2; D ambiguous. The CDR3 consists of 14 residues. The V gene lost 2 bases and the J gene lost 4 bases, with 8 bases spanning the gap. The germline CDR1 and CDR2 sequences are MGHRA and YSYEKL. CDR3 bases: TGCGCCAGCAGCCAAATTGAGGCCACCGGGGAGCTGTTTTTT. This translates into CASSQIEATGELFF.

This clonotype was seen many times. The rearrangement links TRBV25-1 to TRBJ2-5; 8 nucleotides align to TRBD2. With 2 bases clipped from V and 5 bases from J, the junction kept 13 bases outside the gene matches. Per the germline V gene, CDR1 is MGHDK and CDR2 is SYGVNS. The CDR3 loop spans 17 amino acids. CDR3 in amino acids: CASSEGLVAGGSETQYF. The DNA for the CDR3 is TGTGCCAGCAGTGAAGGTTTAGTGGCGGGGGGCTCGGAGACCCAGTACTTC.

This clonotype was recorded many times. The CDR3 DNA sequence: TGCGCCAGCAGCCCACAGGGGGCCTTTGGAAACACCATATATTTT. It translates to CASSPQGAFGNTIYF. The chain recombines TRBV5-1 with TRBJ1-3, with TRBD1 matching 9 bases. CDR1 and CDR2 from the germline V gene are SGHRS and YFSETQ. The CDR3 runs 15 residues. J was trimmed by 3 bases and V by 4 bases; bases with no gene match: 5.